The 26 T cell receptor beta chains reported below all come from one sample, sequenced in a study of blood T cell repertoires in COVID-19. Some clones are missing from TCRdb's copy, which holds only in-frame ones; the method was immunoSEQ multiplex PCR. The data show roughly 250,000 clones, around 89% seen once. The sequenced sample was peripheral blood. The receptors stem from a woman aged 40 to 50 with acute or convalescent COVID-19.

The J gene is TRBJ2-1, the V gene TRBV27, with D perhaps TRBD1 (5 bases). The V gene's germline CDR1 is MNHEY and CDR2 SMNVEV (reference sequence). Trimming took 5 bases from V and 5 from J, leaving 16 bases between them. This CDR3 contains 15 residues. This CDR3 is CASSVQGLPHNEQFF. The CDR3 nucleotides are TGTGCCAGCAGTGTCCAGGGCCTTCCTCACAATGAGCAGTTCTTC.

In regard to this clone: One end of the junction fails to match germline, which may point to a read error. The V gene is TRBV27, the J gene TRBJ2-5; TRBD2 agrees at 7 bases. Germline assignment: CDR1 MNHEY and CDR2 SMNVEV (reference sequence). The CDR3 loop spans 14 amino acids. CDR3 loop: CASSISGRVETQYF. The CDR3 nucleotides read TGTGCCAGCAGTATATCAGGGAGGGTGGAGACCCAGTACTTC.

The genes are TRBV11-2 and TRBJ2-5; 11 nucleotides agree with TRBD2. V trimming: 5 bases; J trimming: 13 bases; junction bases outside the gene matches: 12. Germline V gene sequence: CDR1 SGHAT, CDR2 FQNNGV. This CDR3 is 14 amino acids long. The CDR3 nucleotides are TGTGCCAGCAGCGAAGGGATTAGCGGGGGGGCGTTGTACTTC. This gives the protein CASSEGISGGALYF.

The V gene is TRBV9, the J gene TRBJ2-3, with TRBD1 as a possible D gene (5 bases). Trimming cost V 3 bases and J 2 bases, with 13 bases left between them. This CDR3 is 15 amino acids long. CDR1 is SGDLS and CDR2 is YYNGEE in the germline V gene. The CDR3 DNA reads TGTGCCAGCAGCGAGGGGCACGTCCCCACAGATACGCAGTATTTT. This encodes CASSEGHVPTDTQYF.

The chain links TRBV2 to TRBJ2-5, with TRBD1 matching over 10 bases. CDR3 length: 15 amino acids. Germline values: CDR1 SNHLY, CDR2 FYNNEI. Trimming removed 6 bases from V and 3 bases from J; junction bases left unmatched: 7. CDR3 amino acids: CASRSTGTGEETQYF. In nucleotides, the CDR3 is TGTGCCAGCAGATCTACCGGGACAGGGGAAGAGACCCAGTACTTC.

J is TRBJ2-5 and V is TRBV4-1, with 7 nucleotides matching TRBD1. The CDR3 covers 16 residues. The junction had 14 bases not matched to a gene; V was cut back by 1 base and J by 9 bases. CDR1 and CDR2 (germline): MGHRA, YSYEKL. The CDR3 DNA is TGCGCCAGCAGCCAAGTCGTATTAGGGGGCGCGAAATCCCAGTACTTC. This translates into CASSQVVLGGAKSQYF.

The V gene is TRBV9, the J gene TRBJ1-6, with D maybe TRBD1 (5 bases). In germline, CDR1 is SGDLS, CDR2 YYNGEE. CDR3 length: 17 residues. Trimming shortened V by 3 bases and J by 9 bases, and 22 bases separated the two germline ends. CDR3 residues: CASSASGVIGESSPLHF. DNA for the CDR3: TGTGCCAGCAGCGCGTCGGGGGTGATAGGGGAAAGTTCACCCCTCCACTTT.

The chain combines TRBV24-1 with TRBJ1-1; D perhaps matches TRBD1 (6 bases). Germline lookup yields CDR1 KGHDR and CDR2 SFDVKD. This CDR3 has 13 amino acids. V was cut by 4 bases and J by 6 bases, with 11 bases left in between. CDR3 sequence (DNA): TGTGCCACCAGTGACCCAACAGGGTCTGAAGCTTTCTTT. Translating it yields CATSDPTGSEAFF.

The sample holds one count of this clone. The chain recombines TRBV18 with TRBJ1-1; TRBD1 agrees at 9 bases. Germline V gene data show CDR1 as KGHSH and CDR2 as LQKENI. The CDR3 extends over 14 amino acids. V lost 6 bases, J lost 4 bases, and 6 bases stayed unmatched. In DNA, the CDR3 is TGTGCCAGCTCCCACAGGGGGCTGGGCACTGAAGCTTTCTTT. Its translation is CASSHRGLGTEAFF.

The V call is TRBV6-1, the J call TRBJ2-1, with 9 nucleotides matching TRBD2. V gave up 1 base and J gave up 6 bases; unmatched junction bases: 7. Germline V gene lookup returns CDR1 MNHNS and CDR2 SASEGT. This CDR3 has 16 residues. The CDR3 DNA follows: TGTGCCAGCAGTGAAGAAGGCGGGGGGGCCCCCAATGAGCAGTTCTTC. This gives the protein CASSEEGGGAPNEQFF.

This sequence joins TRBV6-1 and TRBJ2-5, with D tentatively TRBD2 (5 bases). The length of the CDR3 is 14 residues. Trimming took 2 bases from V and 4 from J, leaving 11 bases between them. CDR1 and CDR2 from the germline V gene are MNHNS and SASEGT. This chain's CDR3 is CASSETGGGETQYF. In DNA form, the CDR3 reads TGTGCCAGCAGTGAAACGGGCGGAGGAGAGACCCAGTACTTC.

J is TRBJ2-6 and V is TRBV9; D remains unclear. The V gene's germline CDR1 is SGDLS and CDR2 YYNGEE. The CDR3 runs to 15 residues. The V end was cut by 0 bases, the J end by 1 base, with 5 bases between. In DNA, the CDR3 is TGTGCCAGCAGCGTAGGGGCATCTGGGGCCAACGTCCTGACTTTC. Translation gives CASSVGASGANVLTF.

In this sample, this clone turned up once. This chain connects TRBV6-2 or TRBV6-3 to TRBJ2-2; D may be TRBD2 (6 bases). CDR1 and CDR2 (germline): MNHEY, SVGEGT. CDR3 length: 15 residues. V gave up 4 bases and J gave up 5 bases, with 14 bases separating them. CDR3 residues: CASSWGERATGELFF. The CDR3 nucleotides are TGTGCCAGCAGTTGGGGGGAGAGAGCGACCGGGGAGCTGTTTTTT.

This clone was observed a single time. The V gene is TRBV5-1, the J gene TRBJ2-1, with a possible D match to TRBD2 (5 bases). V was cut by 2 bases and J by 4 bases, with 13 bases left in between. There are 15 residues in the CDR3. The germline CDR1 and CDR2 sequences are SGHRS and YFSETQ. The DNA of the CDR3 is TGCGCCAGCAGCTTAGCGGAACTGGAATACAATGAGCAGTTCTTC. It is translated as CASSLAELEYNEQFF.

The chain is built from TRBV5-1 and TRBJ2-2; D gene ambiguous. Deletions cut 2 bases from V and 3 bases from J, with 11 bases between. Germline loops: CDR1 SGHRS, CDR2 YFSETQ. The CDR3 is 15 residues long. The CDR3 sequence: CASSFSQAHTGELFF. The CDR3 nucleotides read TGCGCCAGCAGCTTCAGCCAGGCCCACACCGGGGAGCTGTTTTTT.

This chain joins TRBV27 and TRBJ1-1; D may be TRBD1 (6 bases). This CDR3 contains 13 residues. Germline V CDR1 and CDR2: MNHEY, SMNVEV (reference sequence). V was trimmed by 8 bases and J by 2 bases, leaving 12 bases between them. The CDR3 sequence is CASGAGANTEAFF. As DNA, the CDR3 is TGTGCCAGCGGTGCGGGGGCCAACACTGAAGCTTTCTTT.

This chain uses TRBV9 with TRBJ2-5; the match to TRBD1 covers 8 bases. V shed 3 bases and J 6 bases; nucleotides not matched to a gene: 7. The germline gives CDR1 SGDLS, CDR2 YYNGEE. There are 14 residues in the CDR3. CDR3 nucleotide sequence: TGTGCCAGCAGCGGTACTGACAGGGGTAAGACCCAGTACTTC. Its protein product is CASSGTDRGKTQYF.

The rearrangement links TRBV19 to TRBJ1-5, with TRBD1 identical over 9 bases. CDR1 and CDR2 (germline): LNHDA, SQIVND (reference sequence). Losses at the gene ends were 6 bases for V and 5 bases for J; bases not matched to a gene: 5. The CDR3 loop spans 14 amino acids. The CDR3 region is CASRTGTGHQPQHF. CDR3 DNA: TGTGCCAGTAGGACCGGGACAGGGCATCAGCCCCAGCATTTT.

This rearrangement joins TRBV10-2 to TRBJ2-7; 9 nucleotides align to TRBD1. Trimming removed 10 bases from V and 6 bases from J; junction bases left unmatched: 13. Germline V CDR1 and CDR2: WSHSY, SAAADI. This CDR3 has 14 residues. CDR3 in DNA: TGCGCCACGCAACAGGGGGCACTCGTCGGCGAGCAGTACGTC. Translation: CATQQGALVGEQYV.

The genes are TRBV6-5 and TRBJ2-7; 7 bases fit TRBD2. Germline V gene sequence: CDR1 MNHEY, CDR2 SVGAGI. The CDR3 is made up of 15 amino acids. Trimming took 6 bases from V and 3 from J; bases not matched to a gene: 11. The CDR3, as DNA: TGTGCCAGCAGGACCCGGGCGGGGGTAAACTACGAGCAGTACGTC. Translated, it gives CASRTRAGVNYEQYV.

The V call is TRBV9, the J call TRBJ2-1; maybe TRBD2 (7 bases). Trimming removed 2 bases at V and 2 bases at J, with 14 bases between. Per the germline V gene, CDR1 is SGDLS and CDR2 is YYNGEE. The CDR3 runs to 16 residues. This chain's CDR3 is CASSVSGGGTYNEQFF. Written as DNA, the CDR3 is TGTGCCAGCAGCGTCTCGGGCGGGGGCACCTACAATGAGCAGTTCTTC.

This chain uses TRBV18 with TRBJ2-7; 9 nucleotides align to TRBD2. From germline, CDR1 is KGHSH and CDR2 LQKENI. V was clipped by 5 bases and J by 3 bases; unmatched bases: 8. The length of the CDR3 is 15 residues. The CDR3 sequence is CASSEGAGGHYEQYV. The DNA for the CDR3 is TGTGCCAGCTCAGAAGGGGCGGGGGGGCACTACGAGCAGTACGTC.

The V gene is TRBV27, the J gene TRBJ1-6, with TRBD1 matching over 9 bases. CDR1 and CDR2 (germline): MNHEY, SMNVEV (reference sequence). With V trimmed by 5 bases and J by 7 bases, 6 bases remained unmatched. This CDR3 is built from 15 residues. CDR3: CASSTRQGGNSPLHF. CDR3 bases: TGTGCCAGCAGTACCCGACAGGGGGGCAATTCACCCCTCCACTTT.

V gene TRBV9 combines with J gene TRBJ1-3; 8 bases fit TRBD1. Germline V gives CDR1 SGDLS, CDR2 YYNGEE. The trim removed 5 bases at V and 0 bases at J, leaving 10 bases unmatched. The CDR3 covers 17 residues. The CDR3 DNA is TGTGCCAGCAGTGCGCAGGGGGCTCCCACCTCTGGAAACACCATATATTTT. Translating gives CASSAQGAPTSGNTIYF.

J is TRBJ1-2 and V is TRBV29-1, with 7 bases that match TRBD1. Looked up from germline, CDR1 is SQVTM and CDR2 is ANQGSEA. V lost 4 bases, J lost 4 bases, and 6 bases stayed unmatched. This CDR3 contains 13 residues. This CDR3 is CSVGGQFSYGYTF. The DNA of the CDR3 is TGCAGCGTTGGGGGACAGTTCTCCTATGGCTACACCTTC.

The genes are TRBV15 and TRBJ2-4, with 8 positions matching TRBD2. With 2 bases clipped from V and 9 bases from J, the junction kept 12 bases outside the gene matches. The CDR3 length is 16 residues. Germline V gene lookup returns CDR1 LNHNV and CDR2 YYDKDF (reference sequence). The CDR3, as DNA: TGTGCCACCAGCAGACCACGGGGGGGAGAGAAGGGCATTCAGTACTTC. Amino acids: CATSRPRGGEKGIQYF.